The present T cell receptor (beta chain) was sequenced within a study of blood T cell repertoires in COVID-19. Whole-study context: Researchers got acute and convalescent COVID-19 samples from the United States, Italy and Spain.

The germline gives CDR1 SGHDT, CDR2 YYEEEE. The CDR3 runs to 15 residues. Trimming removed 0 bases at V and 0 bases at J, with 9 bases between. In the authors' workflow: Reference gene primers were amplified, and this amplification served to estimate nucleated cell counts. Assay used: immunoSEQ multiplex PCR; TCRdb lists only in-frame clones, some missing. V and J calls and clone size are given by that table; D and trimming were obtained from the DNA. The sample has about 67,000 clones; more than 75% are singletons. This TCR derives from a woman aged 55-69 years with acute or convalescent COVID-19. Sample: peripheral blood. J is TRBJ2-5 and V is TRBV5-6; tentative D call: TRBD1 (5 bases). The CDR3 DNA reads TGTGCCAGCAGCTTGGCCCCGACAGACCAAGAGACCCAGTACTTC. The encoded protein is CASSLAPTDQETQYF.